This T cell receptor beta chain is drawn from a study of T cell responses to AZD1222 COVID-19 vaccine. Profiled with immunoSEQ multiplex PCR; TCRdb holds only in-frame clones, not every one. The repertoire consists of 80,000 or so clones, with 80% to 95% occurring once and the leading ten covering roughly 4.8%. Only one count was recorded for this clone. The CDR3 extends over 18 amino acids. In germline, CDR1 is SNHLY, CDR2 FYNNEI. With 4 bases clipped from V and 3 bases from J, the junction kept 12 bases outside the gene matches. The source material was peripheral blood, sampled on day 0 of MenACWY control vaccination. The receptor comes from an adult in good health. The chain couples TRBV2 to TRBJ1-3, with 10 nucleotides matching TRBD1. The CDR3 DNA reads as TGTGCCAGCAGTGGACAGGGGGCGCGTTCCGTTCTTGGAAACACCATATATTTT. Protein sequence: CASSGQGARSVLGNTIYF.